The table lists the clone carrying this T cell receptor beta chain with many counts. Antigen unknown. Cultured cells yielded isolated CD4+ T cells after 10 days. The sample belongs to a study of vaccination effects on CD4 cells after COVID-19. Libraries were prepared by immunoSEQ multiplex PCR; TCRdb keeps only in-frame clonotypes and omits some of them. Of roughly 60,000 clones listed, just over 70% are singletons. Sequencing used CD4+ T cells from PBMCs cultured without peptide, obtained before COVID-19 vaccination. This TCR derives from a human donor who had a prior SARS-CoV-2 infection.

CDR3 amino acids: CASSSDGTDTQYF. DNA for the CDR3: TGTGCCAGCAGTTCCGACGGCACAGATACGCAGTATTTT. V is TRBV6-5 and J is TRBJ2-3; no firm D call. The CDR3 spans 13 residues. CDR1 is MNHEY, CDR2 SVGAGI, per germline. V lost 4 bases and J lost 1, with 6 bases in between.